This T cell receptor (beta chain) was captured in a study of post-analysis software for immune sequencing data. Worth noting for this clonotype: Its antigen is unknown.

TCR beta cDNA libraries included unique molecular identifiers. TCRdb independently ran MiXCR on the PCR reads; one entry per CDR3 protein. The table shows 500,000 to 600,000 distinct CDR3 sequences, with roughly 40% occurring only once. Study conclusions and caveats: Four or five TRBV segments (TRBV5-6, TRBV5-1 and TRBV20-1 among them) occurred more frequently in patients than in controls.

Per germline, CDR1 MNHEY and CDR2 SMNVEV (reference sequence). CDR3 length equals 14 residues. The V and J ends lost 4 bases and 6 bases respectively, with 16 bases between them. This clonotype originated in a girl under 18 with multiple sclerosis. Input material: blood. This chain uses TRBV27 with TRBJ2-7, with D tentatively TRBD1 (6 bases). CDR3: CASSSLTGFGEQYF. The CDR3 nucleotides read TGTGCCAGCAGTTCACTTACAGGGTTTGGCGAGCAGTACTTC.